The 25 T cell receptor beta chains listed next were all sequenced from one sample in a study of CD8+ T cells in alopecia areata. Isolated RNA was reverse transcribed into cDNA used as the sequencing template. Sequencing was performed with immunoSEQ multiplex PCR; in TCRdb, only in-frame clones are kept and a portion is missing. The data show hundreds of thousands of clones, approximately 61% seen once. The material was CD4+ T cells sorted from blood, obtained at week 0. The receptors here all came from a human donor with alopecia areata.

This clone was seen just once. V and J are TRBV5-1 and TRBJ1-2; 9 bases fit TRBD1. J gave up 6 bases and V 3 bases, and 9 bases lay outside the gene matches. Looked up from germline, CDR1 is SGHRS and CDR2 is YFSETQ. The CDR3 runs 15 residues. The CDR3 spells CASSSRDRALDGYTF. CDR3 DNA: TGCGCCAGCAGCTCCCGGGACAGGGCCCTAGATGGCTACACCTTC.

The rearrangement links TRBV15 to TRBJ1-5; tentatively, D is TRBD1 (5 bases). The CDR3 contains 14 residues. The germline gives CDR1 LNHNV, CDR2 YYDKDF (reference sequence). Deletions cut 1 base from V and 4 bases from J, with 8 bases between. In DNA, the CDR3 is TGTGCCACCAGCAGAGCGGGGGGGAATCAGCCCCAGCATTTT. This codes for CATSRAGGNQPQHF.

V gene TRBV7-9 combines with J gene TRBJ2-5; TRBD1 is a possible D gene (5 bases). Looked up from germline, CDR1 is SEHNR and CDR2 is FQNEAQ (reference sequence). The length of the CDR3 is 13 residues. The germline V and J ends were trimmed by 5 bases and 5 bases, with 12 bases remaining between them. The CDR3 protein is CASSPQGVETQYF. In DNA form, the CDR3 reads TGTGCCAGCAGCCCCCAGGGTGTGGAGACCCAGTACTTC. The full variable domain, in which reference TRBV7-9 and TRBJ2-5 provide the parts outside the CDR3, is DTGVSQNPRHKITKRGQNVTFRCDPISEHNRLYWYRQTLGQGPEFLTYFQNEAQLEKSRLLSDRFSAERPKGSFSTLEIQRTEQGDSAMYLCASSPQGVETQYFGPGTRLLVL.

The chain has TRBV7-2 and TRBJ2-5, with D unclear. CDR1 is SGHTA, CDR2 FQGNSA, per germline. The germline V and J ends were trimmed by 0 bases and 2 bases, with 7 bases remaining between them. This CDR3 contains 14 residues. The CDR3 region is CASSLAVGQETQYF. DNA for the CDR3: TGTGCCAGCAGCTTAGCGGTGGGACAAGAGACCCAGTACTTC.

A few counts support this clone. Other DNA sequences within the sample encode an identical CDR3. The chain links TRBV29-1 to TRBJ2-7; 10 nucleotides line up with TRBD1. Germline V gene lookup returns CDR1 SQVTM and CDR2 ANQGSEA. The J segment lost 0 bases and the V segment lost 6 bases, leaving 5 bases of the junction unmatched. CDR3 length: 14 residues. CDR3 sequence: CSVRRDRGSYEQYF. CDR3 nucleotide sequence: TGCAGCGTCCGCCGGGACAGGGGCTCCTACGAGCAGTACTTC.

The V and J genes are TRBV14 and TRBJ2-5, with a weak D call TRBD2 (5 bases). Per the germline V gene, CDR1 is SGHDN and CDR2 is FVKESK. Trimming took 0 bases from V and 4 from J, leaving 9 bases between them. CDR3 length equals 14 residues. The CDR3 spells CASSQDLAVETQYF. CDR3 nucleotide sequence: TGTGCCAGCAGCCAAGATCTAGCTGTAGAGACCCAGTACTTC.

This chain uses TRBV29-1 with TRBJ2-5, with D unclear. There are 12 residues in the CDR3. The germline V gene encodes CDR1 SQVTM and CDR2 ANQGSEA. Deletions cut 0 bases from V and 5 bases from J, with 7 bases between. CDR3 DNA: TGCAGCGTTGAAGAACCCGATGAGACCCAGTACTTC. Translation: CSVEEPDETQYF.

The sample holds a few counts of this clone. The J gene is TRBJ2-7, the V gene TRBV30; a weak D match, TRBD1 (6 bases). Looked up from germline, CDR1 is GTSNPN and CDR2 is SVGIG (reference sequence). V gave up 1 base and J gave up 3 bases, with 7 bases separating them. The CDR3 contains 12 residues. Written as DNA, the CDR3 is TGTGCCTGGAGTGAACAGGGCTACGAGCAGTACTTC. This codes for CAWSEQGYEQYF.

This clone appeared a few times. CDR3 amino acids: CAATGWGQGGYTF. CDR3 in DNA: TGTGCCGCTACCGGGTGGGGTCAGGGTGGCTACACCTTC. The V call is TRBV30, the J call TRBJ1-2, with a tentative D call TRBD1 (5 bases). Germline-derived CDR1 and CDR2 are GTSNPN and SVGIG (reference sequence). V lost 8 bases and J 7 bases, leaving 20 bases between the germline ends. This CDR3 region has 13 residues. Looking up the rest from reference TRBV30 and TRBJ1-2 gives the full variable domain: SQTIHQWPATLVQPVGSPLSLECTVEGTSNPNLYWYRQAAGRGLQLLFYSVGIGQISSEVPQNLSASRPQDRQFILSSKKLLLSDSGFYLCAATGWGQGGYTFGSGTRLTVV.

J is TRBJ1-5 and V is TRBV7-9; TRBD1 agrees at 9 bases. The germline V gene encodes CDR1 SEHNR and CDR2 FQNEAQ (reference sequence). V lost 4 bases, J lost 0 bases, and 1 base stayed unmatched. The CDR3 length is 15 residues. CDR3 region: CASSSGQGSNQPQHF. The DNA of the CDR3 is TGTGCCAGCAGCTCGGGACAGGGTAGCAATCAGCCCCAGCATTTT.

This clone appeared a single time. V is TRBV7-2 and J is TRBJ2-1; D not resolved. Trimming pared 0 bases from V and 9 bases from J, leaving 9 bases between. CDR3 length: 13 residues. Germline values: CDR1 SGHTA, CDR2 FQGNSA. The CDR3 DNA sequence: TGTGCCAGCAGCTTAGCGCAGCGAAGTGAGCAGTTCTTC. Protein: CASSLAQRSEQFF.

This sequence joins TRBV5-4 and TRBJ1-4; D possibly corresponds to TRBD1 (5 bases). The CDR3 sequence is 15 residues long. V was cut by 4 bases and J by 7 bases, with 17 bases left in between. Germline CDR1 is SGHNT and CDR2 is YYREEE (reference sequence). For the CDR3, the DNA is TGTGCCAGCAGCCCAAGGCGGGGGTCGAGTGAAAAACTGTTTTTT. It yields the protein CASSPRRGSSEKLFF.

About this clone: A read error likely explains this, since a far larger clone differs by one base. The sample holds other DNA sequences that translate to the same CDR3. The rearrangement uses TRBV4-1 and TRBJ2-3; tentative D call: TRBD1 (6 bases). The germline V gene has CDR1 MGHRA and CDR2 YSYEKL. The germline V and J ends were trimmed by 2 bases and 6 bases, with 6 bases remaining between them. The CDR3 extends over 12 amino acids. CDR3 sequence: CASSQTGDTQYF. CDR3 DNA sequence: TGCGCCAGCAGCCAAACAGGGGATACGCAGTATTTT.

This clone was counted a few times. The chain joins TRBV5-1 to TRBJ1-2; D gene uncertain. V was pared by 3 bases and J by 4 bases, with 7 bases between. The length of the CDR3 is 12 residues. Germline-derived CDR1 and CDR2 are SGHRS and YFSETQ. The CDR3 region has the DNA TGCGCCAGCAGCTCCGACACCTATGGCTACACCTTC. As protein: CASSSDTYGYTF.

The rearrangement joins TRBV19 to TRBJ2-6; 11 nucleotides agree with TRBD1. This CDR3 is built from 17 residues. The V gene's germline CDR1 is LNHDA and CDR2 SQIVND (reference sequence). The V gene end was trimmed by 6 bases and the J gene end by 0 bases; junction bases not matched to a gene: 4. CDR3 DNA: TGTGCCAGTAGCGGACAGGGGGCCCTCTCTGGGGCCAACGTCCTGACTTTC. This sequence encodes CASSGQGALSGANVLTF.

The J gene is TRBJ1-2, the V gene TRBV7-9; D possibly corresponds to TRBD1 (5 bases). The V gene's germline CDR1 is SEHNR and CDR2 FQNEAQ (reference sequence). V was shortened by 5 bases and J by 4 bases, with 17 bases between the two germline ends. The CDR3 runs to 15 residues. The CDR3 DNA follows: TGTGCCAGCAGCCCCGAGGTGGGGGAAGTCTATGGCTACACCTTC. Encoded protein: CASSPEVGEVYGYTF.

The J gene is TRBJ2-6, the V gene TRBV5-6, with D unclear. CDR1 is SGHDT, CDR2 YYEEEE, per germline. The CDR3 totals 15 residues. V was cut by 1 base and J by 2 bases, with 7 bases left in between. In DNA form, the CDR3 reads TGTGCCAGCAGCTTGAACTCGCCTGGGGCCAACGTCCTGACTTTC. The encoded protein is CASSLNSPGANVLTF.

The gene calls are TRBV2 and TRBJ1-1; a weak D match, TRBD1 (6 bases). Germline V gene sequence: CDR1 SNHLY, CDR2 FYNNEI. The length of the CDR3 is 15 residues. V was pared by 8 bases and J by 1 base, with 17 bases between. CDR3 sequence reads: CASQKSQGGNTEAFF. The CDR3 coding sequence is TGTGCCAGCCAAAAATCACAGGGTGGGAACACTGAAGCTTTCTTT.

The chain joins TRBV30 to TRBJ2-1; a possible D gene is TRBD1 (6 bases). In germline, CDR1 is GTSNPN, CDR2 SVGIG (reference sequence). V was shortened by 1 base and J by 3 bases, with 13 bases between the two germline ends. The CDR3 consists of 15 residues. CDR3 sequence reads: CAWSATGRGYNEQFF. The CDR3 region has the DNA TGTGCCTGGAGTGCGACAGGTCGAGGCTACAATGAGCAGTTCTTC.

This CDR3 is CASSTSLGNGYTF. CDR3 in DNA: TGTGCCAGTAGTACCTCCTTAGGGAATGGCTACACCTTC. The chain has TRBV19 and TRBJ1-2; the D is unclear. Germline CDR1 LNHDA, CDR2 SQIVND (reference sequence). The CDR3 consists of 13 residues. Between the trimmed V and J ends, which lost 4 bases and 6 bases, there was a span of 12 bases.

The chain joins TRBV15 to TRBJ1-5; maybe TRBD1 (5 bases). This CDR3 contains 12 residues. V was clipped by 4 bases and J by 11 bases, with 12 bases between them. Germline CDR1 LNHNV, CDR2 YYDKDF (reference sequence). The CDR3, as DNA: TGTGCCACCAGCACTACGGGGGGAGCCCAGCATTTT. Amino acid sequence: CATSTTGGAQHF.

J is TRBJ1-2 and V is TRBV30, with D maybe TRBD1 (6 bases). Germline V lookup: CDR1 GTSNPN, CDR2 SVGIG (reference sequence). The CDR3 has 13 amino acids. V gave up 0 bases and J gave up 6 bases, with 11 bases separating them. The CDR3 protein is CAWSVARGNGYTF. In nucleotides, the CDR3 is TGTGCCTGGAGTGTAGCCAGGGGAAATGGCTACACCTTC.

The J gene is TRBJ2-5, the V gene TRBV4-1; 8 bases line up with TRBD1. The CDR3 consists of 14 residues. The germline gives CDR1 MGHRA, CDR2 YSYEKL. J gave up 4 bases and V 3 bases, and 4 bases lay outside the gene matches. This CDR3 reads CASSQAGGRETQYF. CDR3 nucleotides: TGCGCCAGCAGCCAGGCAGGGGGCAGAGAGACCCAGTACTTC.

This chain links TRBV30 with TRBJ1-2; no reliable D call. V was pared by 3 bases and J by 4 bases, with 9 bases between. CDR3 length: 12 residues. Looked up from germline, CDR1 is GTSNPN and CDR2 is SVGIG (reference sequence). This CDR3 is CAWRTLSYGYTF. In DNA form, the CDR3 reads TGTGCCTGGAGGACATTAAGCTATGGCTACACCTTC.

The chain is built from TRBV7-2 and TRBJ2-7, with D unclear. CDR3 length: 14 residues. Germline CDR1 and CDR2: SGHTA and FQGNSA. The V gene lost 0 bases and the J gene lost 3 bases, with 9 bases spanning the gap. CDR3 nucleotide sequence: TGTGCCAGCAGCTTAGCGCCGGGTTACTACGAGCAGTACTTC. This gives the protein CASSLAPGYYEQYF.